A selection of T cell receptor beta chains follows, all from one sample in a study of regulatory T cells in long-lasting Graves disease. TCRdb re-analysed the multiplex PCR reads in MiXCR, keeping a single row per CDR3 protein. The top ten clones hold roughly 9.7% of a sample with roughly 500,000 distinct CDR3 sequences, about 13% of them seen once. These data were also filed under a second study, of T cells in Graves' hyperthyroidism and ophthalmopathy.

Specimen: peripheral blood mononuclear cells (PBMCs), collected at new diagnosis, from a patient treated with antithyroid drugs. The receptors originated from a young man with Graves disease. Each CDR3 is given with its conserved first and last residue. Fields, in order: clone size, J gene, V gene, D gene, CDR3 DNA, CDR3 protein. The D gene is left open where the match is weak. The size field is filled for only some rows; it gives once, few, many or a size class.

few TRBJ1-3 TRBV4-1 - TGCGCCAGCAGCCAAGAACCCGCTGCCTCTGGAAACACCATATATTTT CASSQEPAASGNTIYF
many TRBJ2-2 TRBV6-1 - TGTGCCAGCAGTGTAGACGGGCCTGGGGAGCTGTTTTTT CASSVDGPGELFF
many TRBJ1-1 TRBV6-5 TRBD1 TGTGCCAGCAGTTACTTCGGGACAGGGAATTTGGCTGAAGCTTTCTTT CASSYFGTGNLAEAFF
many TRBJ2-7 TRBV18 TRBD1 TGTGCCAGCTCACTGATTCGGGACAGGGTCTACGAGCAGTACTTC CASSLIRDRVYEQYF
few TRBJ1-5 TRBV5-1 - TGCGCCAGCAGCTTGACAGGGAGGAGCAATCAGCCCCAGCATTTT CASSLTGRSNQPQHF
many TRBJ2-1 TRBV2 TRBD2 TGTGCCAGCAGAGGGACTAGCGGGAGCTCCTACAATGAGCAGTTCTTC CASRGTSGSSYNEQFF
many TRBJ1-4 TRBV6-5 TRBD1 TGTGCCAGCAGTTACGATGACAGGGGAGGTGAAAAACTGTTTTTT CASSYDDRGGEKLFF
few TRBJ2-1 TRBV18 - TGTGCCAGCTCAGGACAGCAGGCGGGTGAGCAGTTCTTC CASSGQQAGEQFF
many TRBJ2-1 TRBV27 TRBD2 TGTGCCAGCAGATGGGGGGGGAATGAGCAGTTCTTC CASRWGGNEQFF
- TRBJ2-7 TRBV7-3 TRBD1 TGTGCCAGCAGCTCAGGGGGACAGGGCCCTCATTGGTTC CASSSGGQGPHWF
many TRBJ2-3 TRBV19 - TGTGCCAGTAGTATAGGTCTCCGACCTAGCACAGATACGCAGTATTTT CASSIGLRPSTDTQYF
- TRBJ1-2 TRBV9 - TGTGCCAGCAGCGTAGCCCCGGACCCAGATGGCTACACCTTC CASSVAPDPDGYTF
many TRBJ2-6 TRBV27 - TGTGCCAGCAGTCCCTATAACAAGGTATCTGGGGCCAACGTCCTGACTTTC CASSPYNKVSGANVLTF
many TRBJ2-7 TRBV2 - TGTGCCAGCAGTGAAGCAGAATTTAGCGAGCAGTACTTC CASSEAEFSEQYF
- TRBJ1-5 TRBV7-2 TRBD1 TGTGCCAGCAGCTTAGTTTTCGACAGGGCGAGCAATCAGCCCCAGCATTTT CASSLVFDRASNQPQHF
many TRBJ2-2 TRBV6-4 TRBD2 TGTGCCAGCAGCTTCCGGGGGGGAGTTAACACCGGGGAGCTGTTTTTT CASSFRGGVNTGELFF
many TRBJ2-5 TRBV29-1 - TGCAGCGTTGAAGTTACGGGTAGGGAGACCCAGTACTTC CSVEVTGRETQYF
few TRBJ2-1 TRBV20-1 TRBD2 TGCAGTGCTAGCGGGAGGGAATCCTACAATGAGCAGTTCTTC CSASGRESYNEQFF
- TRBJ2-1 TRBV3-1 - TGTGCCAGCAGTGAAAGGGGGGGCATGGGGTACAATGAGCAGTTCTTC CASSERGGMGYNEQFF
- TRBJ2-1 TRBV5-4 - TGTGCCAGCAGCCCTCGAGCAGGGAATGAGCAGTTCTTC CASSPRAGNEQFF
few TRBJ1-5 TRBV19 - TGTGCCAGTAGTATTTCGGACAGCCGCAATCAGCCCCAGCATTTT CASSISDSRNQPQHF
many TRBJ1-5 TRBV28 - TGTGCCAGCAGTTTAAACAGGTACAATCAGCCCCAGCATTTT CASSLNRYNQPQHF
many TRBJ2-7 TRBV5-6 - TGTGCCAGCAGCCGGGGAAGGCCGTACGAGCAGTACTTC CASSRGRPYEQYF
- TRBJ2-3 TRBV12-3/TRBV12-4 TRBD2 TGTGCCAGCAGTTTAACGGCGGGAGGGCCGGGAGATACGCAGTATTTT CASSLTAGGPGDTQYF
- TRBJ2-7 TRBV3-1 - TGTGCCAGCAGCCAAGATCGGCAGCCTTTAAGGGAGCAGTACTTC CASSQDRQPLREQYF
many TRBJ1-2 TRBV11-2 TRBD1 TGTGCCAGCAGACATATAAGGGGGCATGGAGAAAGTAACTATGGCTACACCTTC CASRHIRGHGESNYGYTF
- TRBJ2-1 TRBV10-2 TRBD2 TGCGCCAGCAGTGAAACTAGCGGGAGAGCAAATGAGCAGTTCTTC CASSETSGRANEQFF
few TRBJ2-3 TRBV10-3 - TGTGCCATCAGTGGTGTGTTCGGCAGGTTGACAGATACGCAGTATTTT CAISGVFGRLTDTQYF
many TRBJ2-3 TRBV9 - TGTGCCAGCAGCGTAGGGAGGCCTAGCACAGATACGCAGTATTTT CASSVGRPSTDTQYF
- TRBJ2-3 TRBV7-9 - TGTGCCAGCAGCTTAGAAAGTCTAGCAGGGTATTTT CASSLESLAGYF
few TRBJ2-1 TRBV10-1 TRBD2 TGCGCCAGTAGGACTAGCGGGAATAAGAATTCCTACAATGAGCAGTTCTTC CASRTSGNKNSYNEQFF
few TRBJ1-1 TRBV10-3 TRBD1 TGTGCCATCAGCCGGGACAGTAACACTGAAGCTTTCTTT CAISRDSNTEAFF
- TRBJ2-7 TRBV6-1 TRBD2 TGTGCCAGCAGCCCGGGACTAGCGGAGGCCTACGAGCAGTACTTC CASSPGLAEAYEQYF
- TRBJ1-2 TRBV5-1 - TGCGCCAGCAGCTTGGAAGGGTTGGATGGCTACACCTTC CASSLEGLDGYTF
many TRBJ1-5 TRBV12-5 - TGTGCTAGTGGTTCCCTTCGTGGATTCAATCAGCCCCAGCATTTT CASGSLRGFNQPQHF
many TRBJ2-7 TRBV12-3/TRBV12-4 - TGTGCCAGCAGTTTAGTAGCGGCCTACGAGCAGTACTTC CASSLVAAYEQYF
many TRBJ1-2 TRBV2 - TGTGCCCCAGCACCTAGGGGGGGAGAGAATGGCTACACCTTC CAPAPRGGENGYTF
many TRBJ2-7 TRBV2 - TGTGCCAGCCTTCGGGGGTACGAGCAGTACTTC CASLRGYEQYF
- TRBJ1-1 TRBV5-1 - TGCGCCAGCAGCGATAATCCGAACACTGAAGCTTTCTTT CASSDNPNTEAFF
- TRBJ1-3 TRBV19 - TGTGCCAGTACCTATACCGCCGGGGGCATTGGAAACACCATATATTTT CASTYTAGGIGNTIYF
many TRBJ1-2 TRBV28 - TGTGCCAGCACCGGCCTGAACTATGGCTACACCTTC CASTGLNYGYTF
many TRBJ2-7 TRBV20-1 - TGCAGTGCTATTGACAGCTACGAGCAGTACTTC CSAIDSYEQYF
many TRBJ1-3 TRBV11-2 - TGTGCCAGCAACCACTTTACGCGATTCTCTGGAAACACCATATATTTT CASNHFTRFSGNTIYF
few TRBJ2-6 TRBV6-5 - TGTGCCAGCAGTTACTCGGACGCTGGGGCCAACGTCCTGACTTTC CASSYSDAGANVLTF
- TRBJ1-5 TRBV6-2/TRBV6-3 - TGTGCCAGCACCTCTCGGTCATTGATCCGATCCAATCAGCCCCAGCATTTT CASTSRSLIRSNQPQHF
many TRBJ2-7 TRBV18 TRBD2 TGTGCCAGCTCACACCCCGGGACTAGCGGCTACGAGCAGTACTTC CASSHPGTSGYEQYF
many TRBJ1-6 TRBV5-5 TRBD1 TGTGCCAGCAGCTTGTGGGGACAGGCTAATTCACCCCTCCACTTT CASSLWGQANSPLHF
many TRBJ2-1 TRBV27 TRBD2 TGTGCCAGCAGTTTCGTCCTAGCGGGAGGGCCGAGAAATGAGCAGTTCTTC CASSFVLAGGPRNEQFF
many TRBJ1-3 TRBV6-1 - TGTGCCAGCACGAAAGGAAACACCATATATTTT CASTKGNTIYF
many TRBJ1-5 TRBV10-3 TRBD1 TGTGCCATCAGTGATAACTCGGCGACAGGGTATCAGCCCCAGCATTTT CAISDNSATGYQPQHF
many TRBJ2-2 TRBV10-3 - TGTGCCATCAGTCAATGGGCGTTGGAGAACACCGGGGAGCTGTTTTTT CAISQWALENTGELFF
few TRBJ2-7 TRBV6-5 - TGTGCCAGCAGTTACTTGGCCGAGCAGTACTTC CASSYLAEQYF
few TRBJ2-1 TRBV16 - TGTGCCAGCAGCCGGGCGGAGTCCTACAATGAGCAGTTCTTC CASSRAESYNEQFF
- TRBJ1-1 TRBV27 - TGTGTCAGCACCCCCGATCGGGTGAACGCTGAAGCTTTCTTT CVSTPDRVNAEAFF
many TRBJ2-4 TRBV28 TRBD2 TGTGCCAGCCGGGGGGGAGCCAAAAACATTCAGTACTTC CASRGGAKNIQYF
few TRBJ2-1 TRBV5-1 - TGCGCCAGCAGCTTGGGGCGGCAATACAATGAGCAGTTCTTC CASSLGRQYNEQFF
- TRBJ2-1 TRBV11-3 TRBD2 TGTGCCAGCAGCTTAGCGGGCCTAGCGGGGCACAATGAGCAGTTCTTC CASSLAGLAGHNEQFF
few TRBJ2-1 TRBV7-9 TRBD1 TGTGCCAGCAGCTCAAGGACAGGACCCAACAATGAGCGGTTCTTC CASSSRTGPNNERFF
many TRBJ1-4 TRBV2 TRBD1 TGTGCCAGCAGTGCGGGACAGCCTGAAAAACTGTTTTTT CASSAGQPEKLFF